The 19 T cell receptor beta chains in this list originate from one sample, sequenced in a study of blood T cell repertoires in COVID-19. Clones were sequenced by immunoSEQ multiplex PCR, and TCRdb holds only the in-frame ones, with some missing. The sample lists over 85,000 clones, about 86% seen once, with roughly 8.7% in the top ten. Specimen: peripheral blood. Receptor source: a woman aged 70-85 years with acute or convalescent COVID-19.

The CDR3, as DNA: TGCGCCAGCAGTGAGTATCCCAGAGGCGGTTACAATGAGCAGTTCTTC. Residues: CASSEYPRGGYNEQFF. The chain combines TRBV10-2 with TRBJ2-1; no definite D call. The CDR3 is 16 residues long. With 1 base removed from V and 4 bases from J, the gap between germline ends came to 14 bases. Germline CDR1 and CDR2: WSHSY and SAAADI.

The chain joins TRBV7-2 to TRBJ2-7, with a tentative D call TRBD2 (5 bases). Germline CDR1 SGHTA, CDR2 FQGNSA. The CDR3 contains 13 residues. V was cut by 5 bases and J by 7 bases, with 15 bases left in between. Written as DNA, the CDR3 is TGTGCCAGCAGCCCCCAGAGTCGGAGGGAGCAGTACTTC. Protein sequence: CASSPQSRREQYF. The complete variable domain, with remaining parts taken from reference TRBV7-2 and TRBJ2-7, reads GAGVSQSPSNKVTEKGKDVELRCDPISGHTALYWYRQSLGQGLEFLIYFQGNSAPDKSGLPSDRFSAERTGGSVSTLTIQRTQQEDSAVYLCASSPQSRREQYFGPGTRLTVT.

J is TRBJ1-2 and V is TRBV5-6, with 10 bases identical to TRBD1. Germline V CDR1 and CDR2: SGHDT, YYEEEE. The CDR3 totals 13 residues. V lost 3 bases and J lost 8; bases outside the gene matches: 4. The CDR3 region is CASSWDRGGGYTF. The CDR3 region has the DNA TGTGCCAGCAGCTGGGACAGGGGCGGCGGCTACACCTTC.

This chain links TRBV18 with TRBJ2-5; no definite D call. Germline V gene data show CDR1 as KGHSH and CDR2 as LQKENI. Trimming pared 1 base from V and 2 bases from J, leaving 14 bases between. This CDR3 comprises 16 residues. CDR3 sequence reads: CASSPLSLRLQETQYF. CDR3 nucleotide sequence: TGTGCCAGCTCACCACTGAGTTTGCGACTTCAAGAGACCCAGTACTTC.

The rearrangement uses TRBV28 and TRBJ2-6, with a tentative D call TRBD1 (6 bases). Germline lookup yields CDR1 MDHEN and CDR2 SYDVKM. Trimming shortened V by 6 bases and J by 0 bases, and 21 bases separated the two germline ends. The CDR3 is 19 amino acids. Here the CDR3 reads CASRLLEDSDSSGANVLTF. The CDR3 DNA follows: TGTGCCAGCAGATTGCTCGAGGACAGTGACAGCTCTGGGGCCAACGTCCTGACTTTC.

The genes are TRBV19 and TRBJ2-7; perhaps TRBD1 as D (6 bases). The CDR3 length is 14 residues. V was pared by 3 bases and J by 1 base, with 10 bases between. Germline V gene lookup returns CDR1 LNHDA and CDR2 SQIVND (reference sequence). The CDR3 region is CASSIPGVSYEQYF. The CDR3 DNA sequence: TGTGCCAGTAGTATCCCAGGGGTATCCTACGAGCAGTACTTC.

The J gene is TRBJ2-1, the V gene TRBV15, with D perhaps TRBD2 (5 bases). Looked up from germline, CDR1 is LNHNV and CDR2 is YYDKDF (reference sequence). V lost 3 bases and J 4 bases, leaving 10 bases between the germline ends. This CDR3 comprises 14 residues. The CDR3 DNA reads as TGTGCCACCAGCAGGAAGCGGAGTTACAATGAGCAGTTCTTC. This translates into CATSRKRSYNEQFF.

The gene calls are TRBV30 and TRBJ2-2, with 8 bases identical to TRBD1. In germline, CDR1 is GTSNPN, CDR2 SVGIG (reference sequence). The CDR3 consists of 16 residues. With 0 bases clipped from V and 1 base from J, the junction kept 4 bases outside the gene matches. CDR3 in amino acids: CAWSVRGTGNTGELFF. In DNA form, the CDR3 reads TGTGCCTGGAGTGTACGAGGGACAGGGAACACCGGGGAGCTGTTTTTT.

The sample holds one count of this clone. This chain uses TRBV5-4 with TRBJ2-3, with D perhaps matching TRBD2 (5 bases). Trimming removed 0 bases from V and 1 base from J, with 15 bases in between. CDR3 size: 17 residues. CDR1 and CDR2 (germline): SGHNT, YYREEE (reference sequence). CDR3 region: CASSLAGIVAGTDTQYF. The CDR3 region has the DNA TGTGCCAGCAGCTTGGCCGGGATCGTTGCTGGCACAGATACGCAGTATTTT.

In this sample, this clone turned up a few times. This rearrangement joins TRBV5-1 to TRBJ2-7; 8 nucleotides align to TRBD1. The CDR3 has 15 residues. Trimming cost V 4 bases and J 7 bases; bases outside gene matches: 13. From germline, CDR1 is SGHRS and CDR2 YFSETQ. The DNA for the CDR3 is TGCGCCAGCAGCACCGGACAGGGACTCTACGAGGAGCAGTACTTC. It encodes CASSTGQGLYEEQYF.

V gene TRBV28 combines with J gene TRBJ1-2, with 7 nucleotides matching TRBD1. Germline V CDR1 and CDR2: MDHEN, SYDVKM. The CDR3 contains 15 residues. The trim removed 6 bases at V and 4 bases at J, leaving 11 bases unmatched. The CDR3 here is CASRDRVEAFYGYTF. The CDR3 DNA sequence: TGTGCCAGCAGAGACAGGGTCGAGGCGTTCTATGGCTACACCTTC.

This sequence joins TRBV7-8 and TRBJ1-5; maybe TRBD1 (6 bases). Trimming took 0 bases from V and 4 from J, leaving 13 bases between them. Germline CDR1 and CDR2: SGHVS and FQNEAQ. There are 16 residues in the CDR3. The CDR3 DNA reads as TGTGCCAGCAGCTTAGCCCTGGGGGGGCCGAATCAGCCCCAGCATTTT. It translates to CASSLALGGPNQPQHF. Filled out from reference TRBV7-8 and TRBJ1-5, the complete variable domain reads GAGVSQSPRYKVAKRGQDVALRCDPISGHVSLFWYQQALGQGPEFLTYFQNEAQLDKSGLPSDRFFAERPEGSVSTLKIQRTQQEDSAVYLCASSLALGGPNQPQHFGDGTRLSIL.

The chain links TRBV6-2 or TRBV6-3 to TRBJ2-7, with a weak D call TRBD1 (6 bases). CDR1 is MNHEY and CDR2 is SVGEGT in the germline V gene. Trimming removed 3 bases at V and 4 bases at J, with 16 bases between. The CDR3 length is 15 residues. CDR3 protein: CASSYGRTAPYEQYF. CDR3 DNA: TGTGCCAGCAGTTATGGAAGGACAGCCCCTTACGAGCAGTACTTC.

The chain has TRBV9 and TRBJ2-7, with TRBD1 matching 9 bases. The CDR3 length is 14 residues. Germline values: CDR1 SGDLS, CDR2 YYNGEE. V trimming: 4 bases; J trimming: 5 bases; junction bases outside the gene matches: 7. CDR3: CASSRLDRGHEQYF. The CDR3 DNA reads as TGTGCCAGCAGCCGCCTGGACAGGGGTCACGAGCAGTACTTC.

V usage is TRBV27 and J usage is TRBJ2-5; D remains unclear. The CDR3 has 14 residues. Germline values: CDR1 MNHEY, CDR2 SMNVEV (reference sequence). Trimming removed 5 bases from V and 5 bases from J, with 15 bases in between. The CDR3 spells CASSPHVVEETQYF. The CDR3 nucleotides read TGTGCCAGCAGTCCCCACGTCGTGGAGGAGACCCAGTACTTC.

This chain uses TRBV5-4 with TRBJ2-7, with a tentative D call TRBD1 (7 bases). Looked up from germline, CDR1 is SGHNT and CDR2 is YYREEE (reference sequence). Trimming shortened V by 4 bases and J by 4 bases, and 18 bases separated the two germline ends. CDR3 size: 15 residues. The DNA of the CDR3 is TGTGCCAGCAGCCCGGCGGACAGGACTACTTACGAGCAGTACTTC. It yields the protein CASSPADRTTYEQYF.

This clone occurred once. The chain uses TRBV12-3 or TRBV12-4 and TRBJ2-1, with D unresolved. The V end lost 5 bases, the J end lost 9 bases, and 14 bases lay between the germline ends. The CDR3 is 13 residues long. The CDR3 DNA reads TGTGCCAGCAGTCCCCTCGTTGTCCCTGAGCAGTTCTTC. As protein: CASSPLVVPEQFF.

This chain links TRBV5-6 with TRBJ2-2; tentative D call: TRBD1 (6 bases). V lost 3 bases, J lost 7 bases, and 7 bases lay in between. The CDR3 consists of 12 residues. CDR1 is SGHDT and CDR2 is YYEEEE in the germline V gene. CDR3 coding DNA: TGTGCCAGCAGCTGGGGGCTCGGGGAGCTGTTTTTT. Its translation: CASSWGLGELFF.

The chain has TRBV3-1 (or the pseudogene TRBV3-2) and TRBJ1-1; no reliable D call. CDR1 is LGHDT, CDR2 YNNKEL, per germline (reference sequence). With 3 bases removed from V and 1 base from J, the gap between germline ends came to 12 bases. The CDR3 totals 15 residues. CDR3 bases: TGTGCCAGCAGCCAGGTCGTAGTCGGGAACACTGAAGCTTTCTTT. As protein: CASSQVVVGNTEAFF.